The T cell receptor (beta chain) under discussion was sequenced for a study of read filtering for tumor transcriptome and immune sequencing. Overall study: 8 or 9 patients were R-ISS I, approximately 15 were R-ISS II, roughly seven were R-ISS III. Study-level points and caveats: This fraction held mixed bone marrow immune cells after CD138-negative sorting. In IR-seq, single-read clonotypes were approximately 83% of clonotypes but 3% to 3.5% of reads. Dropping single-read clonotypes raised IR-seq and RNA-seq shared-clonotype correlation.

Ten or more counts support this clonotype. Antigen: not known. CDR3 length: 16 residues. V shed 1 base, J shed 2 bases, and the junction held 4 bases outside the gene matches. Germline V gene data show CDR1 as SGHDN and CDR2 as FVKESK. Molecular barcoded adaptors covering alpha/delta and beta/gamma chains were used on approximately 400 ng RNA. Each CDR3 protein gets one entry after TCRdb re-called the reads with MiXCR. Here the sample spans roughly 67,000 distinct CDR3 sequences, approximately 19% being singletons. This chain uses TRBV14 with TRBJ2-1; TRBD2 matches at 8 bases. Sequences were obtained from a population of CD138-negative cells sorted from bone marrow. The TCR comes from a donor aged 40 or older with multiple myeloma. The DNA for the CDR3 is TGTGCCAGCAGCCAAGGGACTAGCTTCCCCTACAATGAGCAGTTCTTC. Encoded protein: CASSQGTSFPYNEQFF.